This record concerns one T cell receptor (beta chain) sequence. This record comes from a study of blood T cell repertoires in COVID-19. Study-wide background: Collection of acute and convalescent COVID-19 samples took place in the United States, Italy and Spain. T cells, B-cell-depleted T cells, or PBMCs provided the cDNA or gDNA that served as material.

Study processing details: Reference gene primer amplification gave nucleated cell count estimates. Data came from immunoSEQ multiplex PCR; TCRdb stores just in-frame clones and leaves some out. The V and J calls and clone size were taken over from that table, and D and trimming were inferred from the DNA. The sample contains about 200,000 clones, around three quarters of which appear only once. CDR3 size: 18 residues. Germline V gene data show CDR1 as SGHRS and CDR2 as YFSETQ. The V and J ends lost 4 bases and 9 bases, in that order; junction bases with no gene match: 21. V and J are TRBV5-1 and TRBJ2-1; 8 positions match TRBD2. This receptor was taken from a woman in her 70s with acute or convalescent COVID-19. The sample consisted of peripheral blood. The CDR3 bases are TGCGCCAGCAGCCCTTCCGACAGATATAGCGGGAATCGGGGTGAGCAGTTCTTC. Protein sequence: CASSPSDRYSGNRGEQFF.